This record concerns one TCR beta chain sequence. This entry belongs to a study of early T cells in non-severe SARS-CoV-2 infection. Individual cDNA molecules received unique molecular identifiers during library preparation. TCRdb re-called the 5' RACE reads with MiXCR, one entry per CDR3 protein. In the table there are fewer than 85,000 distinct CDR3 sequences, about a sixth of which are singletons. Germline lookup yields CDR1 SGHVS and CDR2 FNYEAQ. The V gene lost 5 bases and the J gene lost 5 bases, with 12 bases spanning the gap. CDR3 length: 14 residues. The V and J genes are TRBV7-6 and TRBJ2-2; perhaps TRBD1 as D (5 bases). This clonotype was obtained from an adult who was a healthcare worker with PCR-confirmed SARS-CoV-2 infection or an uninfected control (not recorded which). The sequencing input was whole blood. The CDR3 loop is CASSVNSGTGELFF. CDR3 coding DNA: TGTGCCAGCAGCGTAAACTCAGGGACCGGGGAGCTGTTTTTT.